One sample yielded the 15 T cell receptor beta chains listed below, sequenced in a study of shared clonotypes between healthy human individuals. Generated by immunoSEQ multiplex PCR, the TCRdb table keeps only in-frame clones and is missing some. The table lists more than 2 million clones, 95% of them singletons. Specimen: naive CD4+ T cells sorted from blood. The subset here: CD45RA+ positively selected. These receptor sequences come from a man between 18 and 35 years old in good health.

A single count supports this clone. This chain connects TRBV5-1 to TRBJ1-1, with D unresolved. The CDR3 length is 15 residues. CDR1 SGHRS and CDR2 YFSETQ come from the germline V gene. The V end was cut by 4 bases, the J end by 6 bases, with 19 bases between. The CDR3 sequence is CASSQSGPNLAEAFF. The CDR3 DNA sequence: TGCGCCAGCAGCCAGAGTGGGCCAAATTTGGCTGAAGCTTTCTTT.

The rearrangement links TRBV27 to TRBJ1-1; weak D call: TRBD1 (6 bases). Germline V gives CDR1 MNHEY, CDR2 SMNVEV (reference sequence). The V end lost 6 bases, the J end lost 5 bases, and 19 bases lay between the germline ends. The CDR3 length is 15 residues. Here the CDR3 reads CASSRPPTGGTEAFF. In DNA, the CDR3 is TGTGCCAGCAGCCGCCCCCCGACAGGAGGGACTGAAGCTTTCTTT.

The gene calls are TRBV11-2 and TRBJ2-5; D gene unclear. V dropped 4 bases and J dropped 0 bases, with 9 bases sitting between them. CDR1 and CDR2 (germline): SGHAT, FQNNGV. CDR3 length: 14 amino acids. Here the CDR3 reads CASSWISYQETQYF. CDR3 bases: TGTGCCAGCAGCTGGATCTCGTACCAAGAGACCCAGTACTTC.

Comment on this clone: The sample carries other DNA sequences with the same CDR3. The chain employs TRBV9 and TRBJ2-1, with a weak D call TRBD2 (5 bases). Per the germline V gene, CDR1 is SGDLS and CDR2 is YYNGEE. Trimming took off 2 bases at V and 0 bases at J, with 9 bases between the two ends. The CDR3 extends over 15 amino acids. The CDR3 DNA follows: TGTGCCAGCAGCGTGGGAGTCAGCTCCTACAATGAGCAGTTCTTC. It codes for CASSVGVSSYNEQFF.

This sequence joins TRBV9 and TRBJ1-2; the D is unclear. Looked up from germline, CDR1 is SGDLS and CDR2 is YYNGEE. The CDR3 is 14 residues long. V was cut by 0 bases and J by 3 bases, with 9 bases left in between. The CDR3 loop reads CASSVGAADYGYTF. The CDR3 nucleotides read TGTGCCAGCAGCGTAGGGGCAGCAGACTATGGCTACACCTTC.

This chain uses TRBV5-1 with TRBJ1-2, with no clear D. Germline V gene lookup returns CDR1 SGHRS and CDR2 YFSETQ. V was shortened by 6 bases and J by 2 bases, with 8 bases between the two germline ends. The CDR3 sequence is 12 residues long. This CDR3 reads CASTSGNYGYTF. In DNA form, the CDR3 reads TGCGCCAGCACCTCAGGAAACTATGGCTACACCTTC.

V gene TRBV11-2 combines with J gene TRBJ1-6; no definite D call. V lost 3 bases and J lost 6, with 9 bases in between. The CDR3 has 14 residues. CDR1 is SGHAT, CDR2 FQNNGV, per germline. Written as DNA, the CDR3 is TGTGCCAGCAGCTTGCGACTGAGTAATTCACCCCTCCACTTT. It yields the protein CASSLRLSNSPLHF.

This chain joins TRBV6-1 and TRBJ2-1, with D possibly TRBD2 on 6 matching bases. Trimming stripped 10 bases from V and 3 bases from J, with 19 bases between. CDR3 length: 15 residues. Per the germline V gene, CDR1 is MNHNS and CDR2 is SASEGT. The CDR3 DNA reads as TGTGCCACGTACCCCGGGGGAGTGGGCTACAATGAGCAGTTCTTC. This translates into CATYPGGVGYNEQFF.

This chain uses TRBV5-6 with TRBJ2-7; TRBD1 matches at 9 bases. The CDR3 totals 14 residues. Trimming took 5 bases from V and 3 from J; bases not matched to a gene: 6. Germline V gene sequence: CDR1 SGHDT, CDR2 YYEEEE. As DNA, the CDR3 is TGTGCCAGCAGACCCCGGGACAGGGACTACGAGCAGTACTTC. Protein product: CASRPRDRDYEQYF.

The chain employs TRBV11-2 and TRBJ1-3; D might be TRBD1 (6 bases). From germline, CDR1 is SGHAT and CDR2 FQNNGV. The V gene lost 1 base and the J gene lost 2 bases, with 9 bases spanning the gap. The CDR3 runs 15 residues. CDR3 in amino acids: CASSLGGTTGNTIYF. In DNA, the CDR3 is TGTGCCAGCAGCTTAGGAGGGACAACTGGAAACACCATATATTTT. Together with reference TRBV11-2 and TRBJ1-3, the CDR3 gives the full variable domain: EAGVAQSPRYKIIEKRQSVAFWCNPISGHATLYWYQQILGQGPKLLIQFQNNGVVDDSQLPKDRFSAERLKGVDSTLKIQPAKLEDSAVYLCASSLGGTTGNTIYFGEGSWLTVV.

The gene calls are TRBV13 and TRBJ2-1, with TRBD2 as a possible D gene (5 bases). The ends were cut back, 5 bases at V and 6 bases at J, with 20 bases in the middle. From germline, CDR1 is PRHDT and CDR2 FYEKMQ (reference sequence). The CDR3 is made up of 16 amino acids. The CDR3 here is CASSLPGVVVANEQFF. The CDR3 DNA is TGTGCCAGCAGCCTTCCCGGGGTAGTCGTCGCCAATGAGCAGTTCTTC.

V usage is TRBV28 and J usage is TRBJ2-1, with 7 bases aligning to TRBD1. There are 14 residues in the CDR3. Trimming cost V 3 bases and J 8 bases; bases outside gene matches: 7. CDR1 MDHEN and CDR2 SYDVKM come from the germline V gene. The chain's CDR3 is CASSFGGQFYEQFF. In DNA, the CDR3 is TGTGCCAGCAGTTTTGGGGGACAGTTCTATGAGCAGTTCTTC.

This chain links TRBV6-1 with TRBJ2-3, with 12 bases aligning to TRBD2. This CDR3 spans 17 amino acids. Germline V gene sequence: CDR1 MNHNS, CDR2 SASEGT. The V gene end was trimmed by 0 bases and the J gene end by 5 bases; junction bases not matched to a gene: 6. In DNA form, the CDR3 reads TGTGCCAGCAGTGAAGCATGGACTAGCGGGACAGGAGATACGCAGTATTTT. Encoded protein: CASSEAWTSGTGDTQYF.

V gene TRBV5-6 combines with J gene TRBJ2-2; 8 bases fit TRBD1. J was trimmed by 0 bases and V by 4 bases; bases with no gene match: 11. The V gene's germline CDR1 is SGHDT and CDR2 YYEEEE. The CDR3 extends over 18 amino acids. In DNA form, the CDR3 reads TGTGCCAGCAGCCGCCTGGACAGGGCTTTCTCGAACACCGGGGAGCTGTTTTTT. Translation gives CASSRLDRAFSNTGELFF.

The V call is TRBV7-9, the J call TRBJ1-3; D remains unclear. Germline lookup yields CDR1 SEHNR and CDR2 FQNEAQ (reference sequence). The ends were cut back, 0 bases at V and 7 bases at J, with 10 bases in the middle. The CDR3 has 14 residues. As DNA, the CDR3 is TGTGCCAGCAGCTTAGCAGGGCGCGACAACACCATATATTTT. It is translated as CASSLAGRDNTIYF.